The rows below give T cell receptor beta chains drawn from one sample of a study of T cell responses to AZD1222 COVID-19 vaccine. This table comes from immunoSEQ multiplex PCR, and its TCRdb copy is limited to in-frame clones, with some not included. Of about 150,000 clones detected, 90% to 95% appear once; the ten largest clones hold about 4.6%. The input for sequencing was peripheral blood, taken on day 0 of AZD1222 vaccination. These receptors were taken from an adult in good health. The CDR3 runs from the conserved cysteine through the conserved F or W. A D gene is named only where the DNA matches it firmly. Expanded clones get a size class; other rows say once, few or many, or leave the size out.

cdr3_length	d_call	v_call	clone_size	j_call	cdr3_nt	cdr3_aa
16	NA	TRBV27	NA	TRBJ1-1	TGTGCCAGCAGTTCCCAGAACAGGGTACGGAACACTGAAGCTTTCTTT	CASSSQNRVRNTEAFF
13	NA	TRBV6-2/TRBV6-3	NA	TRBJ1-1	TGTGCCAGCAGTTACTCAGGGGCCACTGAAGCTTTCTTT	CASSYSGATEAFF
13	NA	TRBV12-3/TRBV12-4	NA	TRBJ2-1	TGTGCCAGCAGTTTAGGGACTCACAATGAGCAGTTCTTC	CASSLGTHNEQFF
15	NA	TRBV4-1	NA	TRBJ1-1	TGCGCCAGCAGCCAACGTGGGGGGGGCGCTACTGAAGCTTTCTTT	CASSQRGGGATEAFF
14	NA	TRBV4-3	NA	TRBJ1-1	TGCGCCAGCAGCCAAGGGGAGGGGGACACTGAAGCTTTCTTT	CASSQGEGDTEAFF
15	NA	TRBV27	NA	TRBJ2-7	TGTGCCAGCAGTTCGATAGGCTCCGGGACAAGGCGGCAGTACTTC	CASSSIGSGTRRQYF
19	NA	TRBV18	NA	TRBJ1-1	TGTGCCAGCTCACCAGGTAGGACAGTGGGCGTGCTAGTGGACACTGAAGCTTTCTTT	CASSPGRTVGVLVDTEAFF
14	TRBD2	TRBV7-2	NA	TRBJ2-7	TGTGCCAGCAGCTTAGAAGCGGGAACCTACGAGCAGTACTTC	CASSLEAGTYEQYF
16	NA	TRBV18	NA	TRBJ2-7	TGTGCCAGCTCACCACCGGGGACTCAAAAGGCCTACGAGCAGTACTTC	CASSPPGTQKAYEQYF
13	NA	TRBV12-3/TRBV12-4	NA	TRBJ2-5	TGTGCCAGCAGCCGAATCCAAGGCAGTTCCCAGTACTTC	CASSRIQGSSQYF
15	NA	TRBV7-8	NA	TRBJ2-1	TGTGCCAGCAGCTTAGTGGGGGGCTCCTACAATGAGCAGTTCTTC	CASSLVGGSYNEQFF
14	NA	TRBV2	NA	TRBJ1-1	TGTGCCAGCAGTGAAGTCGGGCAGTCCACTGAAGCTTTCTTT	CASSEVGQSTEAFF
17	NA	TRBV6-4	NA	TRBJ2-2	TGTGCCAGCAGTGTTCAGGGTAACACTCCTTTGACCGGGGAGCTGTTTTTT	CASSVQGNTPLTGELFF
10	NA	TRBV6-1	NA	TRBJ1-6	TGTGCCAGCAGTGAAGCAATCCTCCACTTT	CASSEAILHF
16	NA	TRBV7-2	once	TRBJ2-7	TGTGCCAGCAGCCTATCTATAAGCGGGGACACCTACGAGCAGTACTTC	CASSLSISGDTYEQYF
15	TRBD1	TRBV27	NA	TRBJ2-3	TGTGCCAGCAGCTGGGACAGAGGTTACACAGATACGCAGTATTTT	CASSWDRGYTDTQYF